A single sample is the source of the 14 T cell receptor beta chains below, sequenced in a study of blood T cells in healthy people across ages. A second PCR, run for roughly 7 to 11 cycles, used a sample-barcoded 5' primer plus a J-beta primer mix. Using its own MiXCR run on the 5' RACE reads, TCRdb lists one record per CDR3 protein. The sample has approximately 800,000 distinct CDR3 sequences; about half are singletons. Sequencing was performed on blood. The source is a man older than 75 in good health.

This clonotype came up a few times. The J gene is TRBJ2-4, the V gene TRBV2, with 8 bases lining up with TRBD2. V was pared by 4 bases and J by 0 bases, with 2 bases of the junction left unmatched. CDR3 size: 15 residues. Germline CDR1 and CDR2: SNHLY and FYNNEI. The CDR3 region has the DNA TGTGCCAGCAGTGCCCTAGCGGGAGCCAAAAACATTCAGTACTTC. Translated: CASSALAGAKNIQYF.

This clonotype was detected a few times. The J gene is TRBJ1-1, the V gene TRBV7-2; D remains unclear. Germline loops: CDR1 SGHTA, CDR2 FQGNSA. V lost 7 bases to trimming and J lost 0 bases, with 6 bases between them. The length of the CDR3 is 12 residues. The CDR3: CASTRLNTEAFF. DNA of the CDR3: TGTGCCAGCACTCGCCTGAACACTGAAGCTTTCTTT.

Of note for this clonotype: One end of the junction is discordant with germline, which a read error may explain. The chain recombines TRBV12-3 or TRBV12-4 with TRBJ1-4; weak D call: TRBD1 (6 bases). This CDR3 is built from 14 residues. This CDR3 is CDSSGQITNEKLFF. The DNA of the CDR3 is TGTGACAGCAGTGGACAGATAACTAATGAAAAACTGTTTTTT.

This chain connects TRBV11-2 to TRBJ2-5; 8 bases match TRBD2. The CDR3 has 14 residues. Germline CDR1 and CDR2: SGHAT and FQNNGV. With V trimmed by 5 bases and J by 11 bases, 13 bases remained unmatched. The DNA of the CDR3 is TGTGCCAGCAGCCCGGGACTAGTCTACAATGAGCAGTACTTC. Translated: CASSPGLVYNEQYF.

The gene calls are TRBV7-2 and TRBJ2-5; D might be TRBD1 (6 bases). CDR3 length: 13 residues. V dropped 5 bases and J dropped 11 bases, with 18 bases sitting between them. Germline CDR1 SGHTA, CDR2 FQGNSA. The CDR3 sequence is CASSVVAGEEQYF. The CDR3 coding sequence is TGTGCCAGCAGCGTAGTCGCAGGGGAAGAGCAGTACTTC.

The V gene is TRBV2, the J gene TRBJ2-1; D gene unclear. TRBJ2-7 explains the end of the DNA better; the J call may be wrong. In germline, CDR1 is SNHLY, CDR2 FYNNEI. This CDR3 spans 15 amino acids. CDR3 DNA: TGTGCCTACACTCAGCCCCAAGGGTCTTACAATGAGCAGTACTTC. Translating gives CAYTQPQGSYNEQYF.

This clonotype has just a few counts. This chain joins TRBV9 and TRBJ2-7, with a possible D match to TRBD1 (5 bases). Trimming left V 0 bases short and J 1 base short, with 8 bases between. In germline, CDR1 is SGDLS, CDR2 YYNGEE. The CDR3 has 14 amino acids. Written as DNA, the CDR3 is TGTGCCAGCAGCGTAGAGGGGCTATCCTACGAGCAGTACTTC. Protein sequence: CASSVEGLSYEQYF. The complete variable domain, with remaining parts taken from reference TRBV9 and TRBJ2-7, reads DSGVTQTPKHLITATGQRVTLRCSPRSGDLSVYWYQQSLDQGLQFLIQYYNGEERAKGNILERFSAQQFPDLHSELNLSSLELGDSALYFCASSVEGLSYEQYFGPGTRLTVT.

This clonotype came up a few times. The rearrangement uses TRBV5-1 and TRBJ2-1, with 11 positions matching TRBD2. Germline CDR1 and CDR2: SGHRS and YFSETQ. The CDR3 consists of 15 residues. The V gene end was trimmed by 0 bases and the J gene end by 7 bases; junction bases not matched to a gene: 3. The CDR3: CASSLDLAGGNEQFF. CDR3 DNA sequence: TGCGCCAGCAGCTTGGATTTAGCGGGAGGGAATGAGCAGTTCTTC.

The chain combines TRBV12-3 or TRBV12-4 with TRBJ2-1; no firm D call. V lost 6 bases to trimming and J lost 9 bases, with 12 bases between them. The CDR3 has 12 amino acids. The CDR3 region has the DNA TGTGCCAGCAGACACTACCAGGTTGAGCAGTTCTTC. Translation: CASRHYQVEQFF.

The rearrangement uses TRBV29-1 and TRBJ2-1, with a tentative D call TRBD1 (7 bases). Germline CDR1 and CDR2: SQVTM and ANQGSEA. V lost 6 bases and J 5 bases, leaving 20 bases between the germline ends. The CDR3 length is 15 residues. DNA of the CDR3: TGCAGCGTGACTGTCGGGGGACAGTCTAACAATGAGCAGTTCTTC. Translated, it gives CSVTVGGQSNNEQFF.

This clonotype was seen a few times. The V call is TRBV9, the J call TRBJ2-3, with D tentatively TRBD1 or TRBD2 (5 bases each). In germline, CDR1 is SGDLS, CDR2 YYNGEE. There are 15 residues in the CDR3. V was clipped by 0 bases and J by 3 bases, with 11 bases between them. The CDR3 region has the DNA TGTGCCAGCAGCGTAGGACAGAGGGCGACAGATACGCAGTATTTT. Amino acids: CASSVGQRATDTQYF.

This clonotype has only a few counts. CDR3 residues: CSARQGLAGAIVGGDTQYF. The CDR3 bases are TGCAGTGCTAGACAGGGACTAGCGGGGGCTATAGTAGGAGGAGATACGCAGTATTTT. This chain joins TRBV20-1 and TRBJ2-3; 14 positions agree with TRBD2. Germline V gives CDR1 DFQATT, CDR2 SNEGSKA (reference sequence). This CDR3 spans 19 amino acids. V shed 2 bases and J 5 bases; nucleotides not matched to a gene: 15.

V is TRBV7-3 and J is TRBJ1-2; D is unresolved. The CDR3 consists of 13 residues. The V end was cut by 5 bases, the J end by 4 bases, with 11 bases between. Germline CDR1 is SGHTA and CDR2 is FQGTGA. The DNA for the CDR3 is TGTGCCAGCAGCCCTGACCCGAGCTATGGCTACACCTTC. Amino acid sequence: CASSPDPSYGYTF.

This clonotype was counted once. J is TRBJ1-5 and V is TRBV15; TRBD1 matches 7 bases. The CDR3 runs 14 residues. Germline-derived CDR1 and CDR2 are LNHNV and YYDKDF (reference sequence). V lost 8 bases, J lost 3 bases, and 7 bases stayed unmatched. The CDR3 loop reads CATSADRINQPQHF. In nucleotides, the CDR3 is TGTGCCACCTCCGCGGACAGGATCAATCAGCCCCAGCATTTT.